This T cell receptor (beta chain) is drawn from a study of T-cell reconstitution after alpha-beta-depleted transplantation in children. On this clonotype itself: Antigen: not known. The junction departs from the called germline gene at one end, perhaps through a read error.

The CDR3 contains 15 residues. The germline gives CDR1 SGHTA, CDR2 FQGTGA. Overall study results and limits: A year post-transplant, T-cell counts and diversity derived mostly from newly produced T cells.

Preparation of the TCRbeta library involved a method that used unique molecular identifiers. TCRdb ran MiXCR on the PCR reads and lists one entry per CDR3 protein. The table records around 270,000 distinct CDR3 sequences, 6.5% to 9% of them present only once. The receptor was isolated from a female patient aged 2-9 years who had a stem cell transplant for Fanconi anemia, so the T cells may come from the graft donor. Source: peripheral blood, taken 360 days after TCRalphabeta/CD19-depleted stem cell transplant. The genes are TRBV7-3 and TRBJ2-1; tentative D call: TRBD2 (5 bases). CDR3 protein: CASSPDYGSYHEQFF. In DNA, the CDR3 is TGTGCCAGCAGCCCAGACTATGGTTCCTACCATGAGCAGTTCTTC.